A single T cell receptor (beta chain) is shown here with its context. With random hexamers, reverse transcription was performed on about 0.5 to 1 ug of RNA. MiXCR, run by TCRdb on the immunoSEQ multiplex PCR reads, gives a single entry per CDR3 protein. The sample lists roughly 130,000 distinct CDR3 sequences; more than 90% were seen once. These data come from a study of CD8 T cells in Susac syndrome. Losses at the gene ends were 5 bases for V and 2 bases for J; bases not matched to a gene: 3. Germline loops: CDR1 MNHEY, CDR2 SMNVEV (reference sequence). The length of the CDR3 is 15 residues. J is TRBJ2-5 and V is TRBV27, with 12 nucleotides matching TRBD2. This clonotype was obtained from a human donor in good health. Sequencing input: CD4+ T cells from PBMCs. CDR3 DNA: TGTGCCAGCAGTCCCGGACTAGCGGGACAAGAGACCCAGTACTTC. It is translated as CASSPGLAGQETQYF.